This T cell receptor (beta chain) was obtained from a study of CD8 T cells in ankylosing spondylitis. In TCRdb, the 5' RACE reads were re-called with MiXCR into one record per CDR3 protein. The table has roughly 220,000 distinct CDR3 sequences, about 16% seen once; the top ten hold under 55%. Study observations and caveats: Ankylosing spondylitis blood seemed to carry a telltale TCR beta motif made of under ten highly homologous variants.

V trimming: 3 bases; J trimming: 0 bases; junction bases outside the gene matches: 5. CDR3 size: 15 residues. Germline V gene lookup returns CDR1 SEHNR and CDR2 FQNEAQ (reference sequence). This clonotype was detected ten times or more. The antigen remains unidentified. This clonotype was obtained from a male donor with ankylosing spondylitis. The sample comprised blood, either unsorted or a sorted T cell fraction (not recorded which). V usage is TRBV7-9 and J usage is TRBJ2-7; 7 nucleotides line up with TRBD1. In nucleotides, the CDR3 is TGTGCCAGCAGCTTGTGGGCAGGGGGCTCCTACGAGCAGTACTTC. Translation: CASSLWAGGSYEQYF.